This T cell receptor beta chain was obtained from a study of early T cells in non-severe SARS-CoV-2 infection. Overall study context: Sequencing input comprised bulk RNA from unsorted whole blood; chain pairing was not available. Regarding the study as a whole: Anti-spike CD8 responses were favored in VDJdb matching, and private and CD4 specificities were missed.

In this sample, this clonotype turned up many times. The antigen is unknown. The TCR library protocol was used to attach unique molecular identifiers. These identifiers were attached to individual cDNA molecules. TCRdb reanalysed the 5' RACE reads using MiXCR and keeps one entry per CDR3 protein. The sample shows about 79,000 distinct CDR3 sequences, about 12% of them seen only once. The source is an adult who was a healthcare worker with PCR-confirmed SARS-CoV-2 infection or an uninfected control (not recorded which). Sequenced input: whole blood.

For the CDR3, the DNA is TGTGCCAGCAGTCCTTCGGGACAGGGGAATCCACCCCTCCACTTT. Translation: CASSPSGQGNPPLHF. The V and J genes are TRBV12-3 or TRBV12-4 and TRBJ1-6, with 10 positions matching TRBD1. The junction had 9 bases not matched to a gene; V was cut back by 5 bases and J by 11 bases. The CDR3 sequence is 15 residues long.